The subject of this entry is one T cell receptor beta chain. Measured with immunoSEQ multiplex PCR; TCRdb has only the in-frame clones, and not every one. In the table there are around 83,000 clones, nearly 95% of which are singletons. Deletions cut 0 bases from V and 1 base from J, with 8 bases between. Germline V gives CDR1 SGDLS, CDR2 YYNGEE. CDR3 length equals 14 residues. This specimen belongs to a study of technical replicates of blood from a few donors. The chain is built from TRBV9 and TRBJ2-7, with D perhaps TRBD2 (5 bases). The TCR was taken from a human donor in good health. Material: T cells isolated from PBMCs. As DNA, the CDR3 is TGTGCCAGCAGCGTAGGAGGGAATTCCTACGAGCAGTACTTC. This sequence encodes CASSVGGNSYEQYF. The whole variable domain, filled in from reference TRBV9 and TRBJ2-7, reads DSGVTQTPKHLITATGQRVTLRCSPRSGDLSVYWYQQSLDQGLQFLIQYYNGEERAKGNILERFSAQQFPDLHSELNLSSLELGDSALYFCASSVGGNSYEQYFGPGTRLTVT.